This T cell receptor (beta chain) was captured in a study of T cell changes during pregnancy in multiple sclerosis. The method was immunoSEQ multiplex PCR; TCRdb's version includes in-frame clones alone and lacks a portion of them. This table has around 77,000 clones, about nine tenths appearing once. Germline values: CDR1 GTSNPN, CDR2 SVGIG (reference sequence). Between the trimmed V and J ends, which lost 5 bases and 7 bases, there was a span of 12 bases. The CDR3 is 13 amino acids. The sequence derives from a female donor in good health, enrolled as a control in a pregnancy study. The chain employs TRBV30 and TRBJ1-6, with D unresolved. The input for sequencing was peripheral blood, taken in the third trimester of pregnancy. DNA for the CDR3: TGTGCCTGGGTAACCAACAGAAATTCACCCCTCCACTTT. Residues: CAWVTNRNSPLHF.